The clone carrying this T cell receptor (beta chain) came up many times. Antigen unknown. With a J-beta primer mix and a sample-barcoded 5' primer, a second PCR ran about 7 to 12 cycles. Sequencing recovered at least 2.5 million CDR3-containing paired-end reads from each sample. TCRdb independently ran MiXCR on the 5' RACE reads; one entry per CDR3 protein. The sample gives roughly 680,000 distinct CDR3 sequences, more than 45% of which show up once; 13% is in the top ten. The sample belongs to a study of blood T cells in healthy people across ages. Notes on the study in general: Conclusively comparing naive with antigen-experienced cells was impossible with unsorted PBMCs. Diversity was higher, and naive CD4+ cells more numerous, in long-lived donors than in aged donors. The recorded TCR beta diversity per million T cells decreased in a roughly linear manner with age.

Sequencing was performed on blood. The sequence came from a woman at least 80 years old in good health.

The CDR3, as DNA: TGTGCCAGCAGGGGACAGGTCGGAAACATTCAGTACTTC. It yields the protein CASRGQVGNIQYF. This chain links TRBV2 with TRBJ2-4, with 8 bases aligning to TRBD1. J lost 6 bases, V lost 6 bases, and 4 bases had no gene match. This CDR3 comprises 13 residues. CDR1 is SNHLY and CDR2 is FYNNEI in the germline V gene.